These T cell receptor beta chains were read from a single sample in a study of shared clonotypes between healthy human individuals. Libraries were prepared by immunoSEQ multiplex PCR; TCRdb keeps only in-frame clonotypes and omits some of them. The data hold about 1,500,000 clones, with over 95% observed a single time. The sequenced sample consisted of naive CD4+ T cells sorted from blood. The receptor set was obtained from a man aged 25 to 40 in good health. Both conserved end residues are part of each CDR3.

j_call v_call cdr3_aa
TRBJ2-6 TRBV9 CATSGGTPTGANVLTF
TRBJ1-1 TRBV10-2 CASTLGGRLNTEAFF
TRBJ1-2 TRBV7-2 CASRLDSYGYTF
TRBJ2-3 TRBV5-1 CASSYANGPDTQYF
TRBJ2-3 TRBV5-4 CASSIGTGNPSTDTQYF
TRBJ1-4 TRBV28 CASSFRAPLGGKLFF
TRBJ1-5 TRBV7-9 CASSPFGSQNQPQHF
TRBJ2-2 TRBV4-1 CASSQGGSGGELFF
TRBJ2-1 TRBV5-1 CASSSQTRSSYNEQFF
TRBJ1-5 TRBV19 CASKDRGRFSNQPQHF
TRBJ2-3 TRBV13 CASSPPSGSRDTQYF
TRBJ2-2 TRBV7-2 CASSLNPGRGTGELFF
TRBJ2-1 TRBV7-2 CASSSDPGRGNEQFF
TRBJ2-7 TRBV6-5 CASRPDGPIYEQYF
TRBJ2-5 TRBV30 CAWNPMRLHETQYF
TRBJ1-1 TRBV7-6 CASSLGAGTGLYTEAFF
TRBJ2-1 TRBV19 CASSIVWTSGQYNEQFF
TRBJ1-4 TRBV18 CASSPPGQGGEKLFF
TRBJ2-7 TRBV6-4 CASRIFRRGPYEQYF
TRBJ2-3 TRBV5-1 CASSLARDTQYF
TRBJ2-7 TRBV7-3 CASSLQPGGNSYEQYF
TRBJ2-1 TRBV7-9 CASSLMREPENEQFF
TRBJ2-1 TRBV6-1 CASSETGGRAAYNEQFF
TRBJ2-3 TRBV5-1 CASSPREASTDTQYF